The sequence of this T cell receptor beta chain was determined in a study of T-cell memory formation after mild COVID-19. Background on the study: The two donors had largely donor-specific TCR clusters. Study results and caveats: CD4+ clones that contracted lay mainly in CM and EM; CD8+ ones lay in EMRA. In pre-infection memory, a portion of responding clones appeared, which suggested that cross-reactive memory joined. Nothing showed for sure that second-wave clones peaking on day 37 were SARS-CoV-2 specific.

Note on this clonotype: Its antigen remains unidentified.

Trimming shortened V by 0 bases and J by 4 bases, and 7 bases separated the two germline ends. The CDR3 contains 14 residues. Germline values: CDR1 SNHLY, CDR2 FYNNEI. TCRdb re-derived calls from the 5' RACE reads in MiXCR, one entry per CDR3 protein. The sample includes under 450,000 distinct CDR3 sequences, about 15% of them seen just once. The sequence was collected from a man between 18 and 35 years old who had mild COVID-19 (a few samples of this study predate the infection). Cell type and time point are not known. The sample taken for sequencing was PBMCs or a T cell subset sorted from them (not recorded which). V is TRBV2 and J is TRBJ1-5; unclear D gene. In nucleotides, the CDR3 is TGTGCCAGCAGTGAAGCGCTGGGGAATCAGCCCCAGCATTTT. As protein: CASSEALGNQPQHF.